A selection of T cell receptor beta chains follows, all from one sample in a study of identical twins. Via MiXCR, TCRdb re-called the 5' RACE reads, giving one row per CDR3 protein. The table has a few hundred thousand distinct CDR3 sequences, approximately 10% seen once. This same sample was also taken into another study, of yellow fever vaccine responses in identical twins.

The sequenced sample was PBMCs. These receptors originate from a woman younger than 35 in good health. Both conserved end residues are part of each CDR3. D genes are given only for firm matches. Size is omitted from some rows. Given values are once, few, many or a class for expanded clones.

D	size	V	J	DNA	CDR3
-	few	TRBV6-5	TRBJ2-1	TGTGCCAGCAGTTCCGGACCTTATGAGCAGTTCTTC	CASSSGPYEQFF
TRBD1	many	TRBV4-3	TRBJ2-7	TGCGCCAGCAGCCAAGAATGGGACAGTAAGTACGAGCAGTACTTC	CASSQEWDSKYEQYF
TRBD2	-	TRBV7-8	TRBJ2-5	TGTGCCAGCAGCTTAGCGGGGGTCTGGACTAGCGGGAGTTGGGGGGAGACCCAGTACTTC	CASSLAGVWTSGSWGETQYF
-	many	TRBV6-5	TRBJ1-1	TGTGCCAGCAGTTACCTGGGCACTGAAGCTTTCTTT	CASSYLGTEAFF
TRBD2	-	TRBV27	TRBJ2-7	TGTGCCAGCACCCCCCTCAGCGGGGGATCCCCCTACGAGCAGTACTTC	CASTPLSGGSPYEQYF
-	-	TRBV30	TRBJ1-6	TGTGCCTGGAGTGCGACCGGGACGAAAAATTCACCCCTCCACTTT	CAWSATGTKNSPLHF
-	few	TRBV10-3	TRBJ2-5	TGTGCCATCAGTGAGTCTCGAGTGAACCAAGAGACCCAGTACTTC	CAISESRVNQETQYF
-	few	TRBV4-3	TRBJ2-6	TGCGCCAGCAGCCAAGACGGTGCGGCGTCTGGGGCCAACGTCCTGACTTTC	CASSQDGAASGANVLTF
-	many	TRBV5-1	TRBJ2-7	TGCGCCAGCAGCTGGATGGGATCCTACGAGCAGTACTTC	CASSWMGSYEQYF
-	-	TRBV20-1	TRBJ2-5	TGCAGTGCTAGGAGGATGGAGGCGGAGACCCAGTACTTC	CSARRMEAETQYF
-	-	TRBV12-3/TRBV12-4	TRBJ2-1	TGTGCCAGCAGTTCTGACACCTATGAGCAGTTCTTC	CASSSDTYEQFF
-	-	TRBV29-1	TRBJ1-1	TGCAGCGCCGAGTTTGAAGCTTTCTTT	CSAEFEAFF
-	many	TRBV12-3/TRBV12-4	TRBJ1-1	TGTGCCAGCAGTTTAAGGCAGGGTTATCTTGAAGCTTTCTTT	CASSLRQGYLEAFF
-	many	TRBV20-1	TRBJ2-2	TGCAGTGCTAGGGGACAAGGAGACGCCGGGGAGCTGTTTTTT	CSARGQGDAGELFF
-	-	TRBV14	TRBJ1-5	TGTGCCAGCAGCCAATCGTCCGATCAGCCCCAGCATTTT	CASSQSSDQPQHF
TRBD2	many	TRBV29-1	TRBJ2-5	TGCAGCGCAATCAATGCCCCACTAGCGGGAGGTACCAACCAAGAGACCCAGTACTTC	CSAINAPLAGGTNQETQYF
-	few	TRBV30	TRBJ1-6	TGTGCCTGGAGAAGCTCACCCCCGGGTTCACCCCTCCACTTT	CAWRSSPPGSPLHF
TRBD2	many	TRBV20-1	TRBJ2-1	TGCAGTGCTAGGTCTGGCCTAGCGGTACTAGTCCATGAGCAGTTCTTC	CSARSGLAVLVHEQFF
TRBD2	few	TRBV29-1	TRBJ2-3	TGCAGCGGCAGACTAGCGGGGGCAGATACGCAGTATTTT	CSGRLAGADTQYF
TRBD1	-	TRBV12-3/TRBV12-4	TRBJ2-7	TGTGCCAGCAGTTTACGGACAGGGTGGGGGCAGTACTTC	CASSLRTGWGQYF
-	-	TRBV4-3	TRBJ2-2	TGCGCCAGCAGCCAAGTTCCGAGCACCGGGGAGCTGTTTTTT	CASSQVPSTGELFF
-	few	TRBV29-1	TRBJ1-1	TGCAGCGGAATCACAGGGTGGTTCACTGAAGCTTTCTTT	CSGITGWFTEAFF
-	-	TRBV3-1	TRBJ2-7	TGTGCCAGCAGCCAAGAGTCCCAGGGCGACGAGCAGTACTTC	CASSQESQGDEQYF
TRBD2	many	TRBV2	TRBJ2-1	TGTGCCAGCAGGGACCCGGGGCTAGCGGTTTACAATGAGCAGTTCTTC	CASRDPGLAVYNEQFF
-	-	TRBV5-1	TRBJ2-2	TGCGCCAGCAGCTATGACAGAAACACCGGGGAGCTGTTTTTT	CASSYDRNTGELFF
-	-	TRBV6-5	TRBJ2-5	TGTGCCAGCAGTTACCACAGGTCGCGGGAGACCCAGTACTTC	CASSYHRSRETQYF
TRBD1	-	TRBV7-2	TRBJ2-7	TGTGCCAGCAGCCCCCGGACAGGGCGTAGTGGCTACGAGCAGTACTTC	CASSPRTGRSGYEQYF
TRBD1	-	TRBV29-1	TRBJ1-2	TGCAGCGTTGTCTGGGAACAGGGGTTCGATGGCTACACCTTC	CSVVWEQGFDGYTF
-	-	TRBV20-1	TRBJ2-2	TGCAGTGCTAGAGATGCGGGGACGACAGGTGTATTCACCGGGGAGCTGTTTTTT	CSARDAGTTGVFTGELFF
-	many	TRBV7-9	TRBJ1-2	TGTGCCAGCAGCTACTCGGGGGTAGACTATGGCTACACCTTC	CASSYSGVDYGYTF
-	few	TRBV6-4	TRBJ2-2	TGTGCCAGCAGTAGACAGGCGAACACCGGGGAGCTGTTTTTT	CASSRQANTGELFF
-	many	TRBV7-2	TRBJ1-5	TGTGCCAGCAGCTTGAAGTCAGAGGGTTTAAGGGGGTATGACGGGTATCAGCCCCAGCATTTT	CASSLKSEGLRGYDGYQPQHF
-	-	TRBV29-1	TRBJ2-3	TGCAGCGTTGAAGGACAGGCCACAGATACGCAGTATTTT	CSVEGQATDTQYF
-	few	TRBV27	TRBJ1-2	TGTGCCAGCAGTCAGGTGGGGACACCTCTCTATGGCTACACCTTC	CASSQVGTPLYGYTF
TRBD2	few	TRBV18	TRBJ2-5	TGTGCCAGCTCACCAGGACTAGCGGACTCAGGGACCCAGTACTTC	CASSPGLADSGTQYF
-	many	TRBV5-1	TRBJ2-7	TGCGCCAGCAGCTTGGCCGGACGCTACGAGCAGTACTTC	CASSLAGRYEQYF
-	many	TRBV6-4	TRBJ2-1	TGTGCCAGCAGCCCCGAGGAGGTACCGCGCAATGAGCAGTTCTTC	CASSPEEVPRNEQFF
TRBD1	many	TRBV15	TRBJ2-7	TGTGCCACCAGCAGAGAGGCGGCAGGGGGTTACGAGCAGTACTTC	CATSREAAGGYEQYF
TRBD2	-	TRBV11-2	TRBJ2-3	TGTGCCAGCAGCTTATCCCCCGGGTTAGAGGCGGGAGGTGCGGGCACAGATACGCAGTATTTT	CASSLSPGLEAGGAGTDTQYF
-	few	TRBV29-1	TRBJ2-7	TGCAGCGTTTCGGGCAGCTACGAGCAGTACTTC	CSVSGSYEQYF
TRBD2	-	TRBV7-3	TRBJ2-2	TGTGCCAGCAGGCGTACCGGGACTACTCACACCGGGGAGCTGTTTTTT	CASRRTGTTHTGELFF
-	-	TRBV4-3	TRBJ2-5	TGCGCCAGCAGCCAAGACCTAGCTGGCCGGGGGTGGGAGACCCAGTACTTC	CASSQDLAGRGWETQYF
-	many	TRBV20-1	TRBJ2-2	TGCAGTGCTAGAGATAAGAGTCGAGGGGAGCTGTTTTTT	CSARDKSRGELFF
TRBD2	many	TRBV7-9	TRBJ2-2	TGTGCCAGCAGCTTACCGGGACTAGCTAACACCGGGGAGCTGTTTTTT	CASSLPGLANTGELFF
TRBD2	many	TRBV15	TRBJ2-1	TGTGCCACCAGCAGCCCCACTAGCGGATACAATGAGCAGTTCTTC	CATSSPTSGYNEQFF
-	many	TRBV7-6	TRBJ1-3	TGTGCCAGCAGCTTAGGGGTGGGGCGGACCCTCTCTGGAAACACCATATATTTT	CASSLGVGRTLSGNTIYF
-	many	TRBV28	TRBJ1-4	TGTGCCAGCAGTTTGAGGGAAGGTGTGGAAAAACTGTTTTTT	CASSLREGVEKLFF
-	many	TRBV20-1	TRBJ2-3	TGCAGTGGGCGCCAGGGAACAGATACGCAGTATTTT	CSGRQGTDTQYF
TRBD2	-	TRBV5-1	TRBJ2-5	TGCGCCAGCAGCTTCGGCGGGGGAGAAACCCAAGAGACCCAGTACTTC	CASSFGGGETQETQYF
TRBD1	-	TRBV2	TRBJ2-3	TGTGCCAGCAGTTCCTTAAGGACAGGGGGCATCGCAGATACGCAGTATTTT	CASSSLRTGGIADTQYF
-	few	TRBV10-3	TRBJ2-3	TGTGCCATCAGTGAGTCAACACCCACAGATACGCAGTATTTT	CAISESTPTDTQYF
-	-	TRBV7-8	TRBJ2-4	TGTGCCAGCAGCCCCCGGGACATGGGCATTCAGTACTTC	CASSPRDMGIQYF
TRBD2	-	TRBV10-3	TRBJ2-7	TGTGCCATCAGGCGGGGGAATCACGAGCAGTACTTC	CAIRRGNHEQYF
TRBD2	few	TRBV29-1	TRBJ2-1	TGCAGCGTGAACCTAGCGGGGGCTACCTACAATGAGCAGTTCTTC	CSVNLAGATYNEQFF
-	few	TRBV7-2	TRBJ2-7	TGTGCCAGCAGCTATACAGGGTTCGGCACCTACGAGCAGTACTTC	CASSYTGFGTYEQYF
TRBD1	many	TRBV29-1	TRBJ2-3	TGCAGCGCCAGGACAGGCCTGGGGGATACGCAGTATTTT	CSARTGLGDTQYF
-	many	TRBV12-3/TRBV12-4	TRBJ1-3	TGTGCCAGCAGCGACAGTAGCTCTGGAAACACCATATATTTT	CASSDSSSGNTIYF
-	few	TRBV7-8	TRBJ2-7	TGTGCCAGCAGCCCGGGCAGGTATTCCTTCTACGAGCAGTACTTC	CASSPGRYSFYEQYF